Shown below are 16 T cell receptor beta chains from a single sample sequenced in a study of blood T cell repertoires in COVID-19. Sequencing was performed with immunoSEQ multiplex PCR; in TCRdb, only in-frame clones are kept and a portion is missing. The sample shows roughly 73,000 clones, 60% to 85% of them seen only once. Material: peripheral blood. Source of these receptors: a man between 65 and 85 years old with acute or convalescent COVID-19.

The rearrangement joins TRBV10-3 to TRBJ1-3; 9 nucleotides agree with TRBD1. V was clipped by 8 bases and J by 1 base; unmatched bases: 6. The CDR3 is 15 amino acids. Per germline, CDR1 ENHRY and CDR2 SYGVKD. The CDR3 loop reads CAIVGQGTSGNTIYF. The CDR3 DNA reads as TGTGCCATCGTTGGACAGGGGACATCTGGAAACACCATATATTTT.

The chain combines TRBV28 with TRBJ2-1, with TRBD2 matching 8 bases. V was pared by 5 bases and J by 6 bases, with 6 bases of the junction left unmatched. Per germline, CDR1 MDHEN and CDR2 SYDVKM. The length of the CDR3 is 14 residues. The CDR3 sequence: CASSQGLGGNEQFF. The CDR3 nucleotides are TGTGCCAGCAGTCAGGGACTAGGAGGCAATGAGCAGTTCTTC. Filled out from reference TRBV28 and TRBJ2-1, the complete variable domain reads DVKVTQSSRYLVKRTGEKVFLECVQDMDHENMFWYRQDPGLGLRLIYFSYDVKMKEKGDIPEGYSVSREKKERFSLILESASTNQTSMYLCASSQGLGGNEQFFGPGTRLTVL.

This chain joins TRBV4-3 and TRBJ2-2; D gene unclear. The ends were cut back, 0 bases at V and 4 bases at J, with 9 bases in the middle. This CDR3 has 15 residues. The germline V gene encodes CDR1 LGHNA and CDR2 YSLEER. The DNA of the CDR3 is TGCGCCAGCAGCCAAGAGTGGAGATTCACCGGGGAGCTGTTTTTT. Amino acid sequence: CASSQEWRFTGELFF.

The chain uses TRBV5-1 and TRBJ1-2; 9 bases are shared with TRBD1. The J segment lost 7 bases and the V segment lost 4 bases, leaving 5 bases of the junction unmatched. CDR3 length equals 13 residues. CDR1 is SGHRS, CDR2 YFSETQ, per germline. This chain's CDR3 is CASSTDRGTGYTF. CDR3 coding DNA: TGCGCCAGCAGCACGGACAGGGGCACTGGCTACACCTTC.

This sequence joins TRBV4-1 and TRBJ1-4; D possibly corresponds to TRBD1 (5 bases). Germline loops: CDR1 MGHRA, CDR2 YSYEKL. The CDR3 totals 19 residues. Trimming took 0 bases from V and 8 from J, leaving 25 bases between them. CDR3 amino acids: CASSQDRGAGLVSEEKLFF. CDR3 DNA sequence: TGCGCCAGCAGCCAAGATCGGGGAGCGGGGCTCGTGAGCGAAGAAAAACTGTTTTTT.

This clone was observed a handful of times. The chain links TRBV28 to TRBJ1-6; D unclear. This CDR3 is 12 amino acids long. Trimming pared 10 bases from V and 9 bases from J, leaving 13 bases between. The germline gives CDR1 MDHEN, CDR2 SYDVKM. The CDR3 is CATLGPGSPLHF. The DNA for the CDR3 is TGTGCCACCCTAGGTCCGGGTTCACCCCTCCACTTT. The full variable domain, its missing parts supplied by reference TRBV28 and TRBJ1-6, is DVKVTQSSRYLVKRTGEKVFLECVQDMDHENMFWYRQDPGLGLRLIYFSYDVKMKEKGDIPEGYSVSREKKERFSLILESASTNQTSMYLCATLGPGSPLHFGNGTRLTVT.

This clone was detected a few times. This rearrangement joins TRBV27 to TRBJ1-6; D is ambiguous. The V end lost 0 bases, the J end lost 4 bases, and 4 bases lay between the germline ends. The CDR3 loop spans 14 amino acids. Germline values: CDR1 MNHEY, CDR2 SMNVEV (reference sequence). The CDR3 DNA sequence: TGTGCCAGCAGTTTATCCGAGTATAATTCACCCCTCCACTTT. This sequence encodes CASSLSEYNSPLHF.

The chain joins TRBV5-1 to TRBJ2-1; 8 nucleotides line up with TRBD1. Trimming at V came to 7 bases and at J to 1 base, leaving 7 bases not matched to a gene. Germline CDR1 and CDR2: SGHRS and YFSETQ. The CDR3 is made up of 15 amino acids. The CDR3 spells CASRTGQGSYNEQFF. For the CDR3, the DNA is TGCGCCAGCCGTACCGGACAGGGTTCCTACAATGAGCAGTTCTTC.

The chain couples TRBV14 to TRBJ2-7, with 11 bases matching TRBD2. V dropped 0 bases and J dropped 6; count of bases not matched to a gene: 7. CDR3 length: 16 amino acids. Germline V lookup: CDR1 SGHDN, CDR2 FVKESK. This chain's CDR3 is CASSQDPTSGIGEQYF. Here the CDR3 DNA reads TGTGCCAGCAGCCAAGACCCGACTAGCGGGATTGGCGAGCAGTACTTC.

V is TRBV21-1 and J is TRBJ2-7; the table gives TRBD2 as D, unverified against the DNA. TRBV21-1 has pseudogene status. The CDR3 covers 16 residues. The CDR3 sequence is CASSSKGLAGVYEQYF. Written as DNA, the CDR3 is TGTGCCAGCAGCAGCAAGGGACTAGCGGGAGTCTACGAGCAGTACTTC.

The chain carries TRBV12-3 or TRBV12-4 and TRBJ2-1; tentative D call: TRBD2 (6 bases). The CDR3 covers 11 residues. V dropped 3 bases and J dropped 12 bases, with 9 bases sitting between them. The CDR3 loop reads CASSFDGGQFF. The CDR3 nucleotides read TGTGCCAGCAGTTTCGACGGGGGGCAGTTCTTC.

V and J are TRBV2 and TRBJ1-2; TRBD1 matches 11 bases. Germline V CDR1 and CDR2: SNHLY, FYNNEI. V shed 6 bases and J 7 bases; nucleotides not matched to a gene: 7. This CDR3 has 14 amino acids. In DNA form, the CDR3 reads TGTGCCAGCAGAGGGACAGGGGGTGTTGCTGGCTACACCTTC. As protein: CASRGTGGVAGYTF.

The chain is built from TRBV6-5 and TRBJ1-3; D unclear. Trimming cost V 0 bases and J 0 bases, with 6 bases left between them. Germline CDR1 and CDR2: MNHEY and SVGAGI. The CDR3 length is 15 residues. The CDR3 DNA reads as TGTGCCAGCAGTTACTCGCCAGACTCTGGAAACACCATATATTTT. Its protein product is CASSYSPDSGNTIYF.

This chain connects TRBV3-1 (or the pseudogene TRBV3-2) to TRBJ1-5, with TRBD1 identical over 7 bases. V lost 1 base to trimming and J lost 6 bases; unmatched junction nucleotides: 0. The CDR3 runs to 13 residues. Germline CDR1 LGHDT, CDR2 YNNKEL (reference sequence). CDR3: CASSQAGGQPQHF. The CDR3 DNA is TGTGCCAGCAGCCAAGCAGGGGGTCAGCCCCAGCATTTT.

This clone was detected a few times. The V gene is TRBV4-3, the J gene TRBJ2-7; 8 nucleotides align to TRBD2. The CDR3 is 15 residues long. The germline V gene encodes CDR1 LGHNA and CDR2 YSLEER. V trimming: 6 bases; J trimming: 4 bases; junction bases outside the gene matches: 11. The CDR3 region is CASSPSSTSAYEQYF. The CDR3 DNA sequence: TGCGCCAGCAGTCCATCCTCGACTAGCGCGTACGAGCAGTACTTC.

The chain has TRBV3-1 (or the pseudogene TRBV3-2) and TRBJ2-7, with TRBD1 identical over 11 bases. Germline-derived CDR1 and CDR2 are LGHDT and YNNKEL (reference sequence). CDR3 length: 16 amino acids. V trimming: 1 base; J trimming: 3 bases; junction bases outside the gene matches: 5. CDR3 nucleotide sequence: TGTGCCAGCAGCCAAGCCCCGGGACAGGGGGGCTACGAGCAGTACTTC. This sequence encodes CASSQAPGQGGYEQYF.